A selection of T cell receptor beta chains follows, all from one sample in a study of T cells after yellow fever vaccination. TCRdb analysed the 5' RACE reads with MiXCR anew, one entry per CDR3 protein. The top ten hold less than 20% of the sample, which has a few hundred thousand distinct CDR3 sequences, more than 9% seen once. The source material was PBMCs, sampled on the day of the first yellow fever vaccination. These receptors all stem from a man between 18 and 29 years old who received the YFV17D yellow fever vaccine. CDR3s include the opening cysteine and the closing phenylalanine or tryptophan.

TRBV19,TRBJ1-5,CASSINPGQGQRPQHF
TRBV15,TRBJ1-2,CATSRITAYGYTF
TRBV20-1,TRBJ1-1,CSARSPISSNTEAFF
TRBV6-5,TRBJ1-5,CASSSNRGPQHF
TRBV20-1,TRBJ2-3,CSADLQRGGPDTQYF
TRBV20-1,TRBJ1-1,CSARGGQTMFEAFF
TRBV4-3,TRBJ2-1,CASSQDLGTGNEQFF
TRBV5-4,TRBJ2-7,CASSDPSGGAYEQYF
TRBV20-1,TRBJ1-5,CSARVGGQNGEQPQHF
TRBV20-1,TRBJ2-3,CSAQVTLDTQYF
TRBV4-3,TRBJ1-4,CASSQVKRNEKLFF
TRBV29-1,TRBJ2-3,CSVDRPGGLTDTQYF
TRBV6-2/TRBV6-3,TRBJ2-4,CASSYPPGTYLAKNIQYF
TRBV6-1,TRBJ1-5,CASSGQGYNQPQHF
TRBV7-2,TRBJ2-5,CASSHRTGGRQETQYF
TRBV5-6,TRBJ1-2,CASSPRTGANYGYTF
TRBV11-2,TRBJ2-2,CASRAIQGAGELFF
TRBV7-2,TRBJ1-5,CASSLLGRSNQPQHF
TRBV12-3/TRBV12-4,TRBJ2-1,CASSLGGAGSSYNEQFF
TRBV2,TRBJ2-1,CASSVNDNEQFF
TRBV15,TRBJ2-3,CATSRIAPGTGDYADTQYF
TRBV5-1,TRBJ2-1,CASSPGGQGSDEQFF
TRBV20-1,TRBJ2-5,CSARSPGVETQYF
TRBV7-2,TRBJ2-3,CASRLGGGPSTDTQYF
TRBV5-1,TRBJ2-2,CASSLLQTTGELFF
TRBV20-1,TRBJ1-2,CSAQNRVGDGYTF
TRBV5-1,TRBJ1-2,CASSPTVLSNYGYTF
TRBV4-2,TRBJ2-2,CASSQDRAGELFF
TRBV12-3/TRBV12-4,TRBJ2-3,CASSQGQGSTDTQYF
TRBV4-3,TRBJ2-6,CASSHHWANPGANVLTF
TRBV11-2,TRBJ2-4,CASRSQALQYF
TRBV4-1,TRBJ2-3,CASSQDGTHRSTDTQYF
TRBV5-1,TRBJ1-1,CASSLVAAMNTEAFF
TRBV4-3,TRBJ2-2,CASSQDNRGGLAGELFF
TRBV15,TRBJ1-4,CATSRGHRVDNEKLFF
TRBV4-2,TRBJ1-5,CASSQDAANQPQHF
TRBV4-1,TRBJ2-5,CASSRQPHLGGLQETQYF
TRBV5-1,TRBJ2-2,CASSSAQTSSSRTGELFF
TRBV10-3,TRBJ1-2,CAISESGRVDGYTF
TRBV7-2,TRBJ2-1,CASSPGTGLNEQFF
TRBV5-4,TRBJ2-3,CATGDTSTDTQYF
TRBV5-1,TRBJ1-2,CASSDREAYGYTF
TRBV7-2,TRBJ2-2,CASARAGGGGELFF
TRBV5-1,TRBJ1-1,CASSPDGYTEAFF
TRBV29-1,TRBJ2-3,CSVVEVSSTDTQYF
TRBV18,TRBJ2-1,CASSPPLGGNYNEQFF
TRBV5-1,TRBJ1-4,CASSLAGQVNEKLFF
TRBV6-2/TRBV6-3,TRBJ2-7,CASSYRRSDRRSYEQYF
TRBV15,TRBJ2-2,CATRQGRTGELFF
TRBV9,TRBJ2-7,CASSVRDFPYEQYF
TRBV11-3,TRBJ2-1,CASSSADLRQFF
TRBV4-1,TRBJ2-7,CASSQDSRVSYEQYF
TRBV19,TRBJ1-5,CASSSGTGTYQPQHF
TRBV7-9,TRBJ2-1,CASSLEGRGGFF
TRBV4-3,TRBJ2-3,CASSSEARNADTQYF